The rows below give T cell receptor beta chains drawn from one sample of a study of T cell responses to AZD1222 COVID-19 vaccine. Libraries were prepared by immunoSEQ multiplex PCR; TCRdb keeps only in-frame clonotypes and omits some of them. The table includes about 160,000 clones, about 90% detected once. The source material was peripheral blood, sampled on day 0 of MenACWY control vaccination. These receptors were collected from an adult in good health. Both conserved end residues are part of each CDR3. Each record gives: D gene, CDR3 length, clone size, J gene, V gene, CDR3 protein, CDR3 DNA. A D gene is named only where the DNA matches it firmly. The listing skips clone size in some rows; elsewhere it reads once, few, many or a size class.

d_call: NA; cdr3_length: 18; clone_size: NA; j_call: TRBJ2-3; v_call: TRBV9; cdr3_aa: CASSVVSGGPGGTDTQYF; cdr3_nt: TGTGCCAGCAGCGTAGTCTCCGGAGGGCCAGGTGGCACAGATACGCAGTATTTT
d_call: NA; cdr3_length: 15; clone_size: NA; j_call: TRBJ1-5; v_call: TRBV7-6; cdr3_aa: CASSSLGAGNQPQHF; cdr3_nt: TGTGCCAGCAGCTCTTTGGGGGCGGGCAATCAGCCCCAGCATTTT
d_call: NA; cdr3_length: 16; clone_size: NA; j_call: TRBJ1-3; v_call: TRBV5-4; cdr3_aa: CASSPGLPLSGNTIYF; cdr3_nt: TGTGCCAGCAGTCCCGGACTGCCTCTCTCTGGAAACACCATATATTTT
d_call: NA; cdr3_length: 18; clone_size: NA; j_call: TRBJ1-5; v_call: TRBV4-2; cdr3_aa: CASSQDRAGWTSNQPQHF; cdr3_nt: TGTGCCAGCAGCCAAGACAGGGCGGGATGGACAAGCAATCAGCCCCAGCATTTT
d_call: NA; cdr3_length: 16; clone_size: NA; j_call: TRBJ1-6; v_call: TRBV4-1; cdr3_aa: CASSQDSQGKNSPLHF; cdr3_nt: TGCGCCAGCAGCCAAGATAGCCAGGGGAAGAATTCACCCCTCCACTTT
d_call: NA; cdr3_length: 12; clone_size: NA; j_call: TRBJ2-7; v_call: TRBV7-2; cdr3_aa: CASSPDTYEQYF; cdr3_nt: TGTGCCAGCAGCCCGGACACATACGAGCAGTACTTC
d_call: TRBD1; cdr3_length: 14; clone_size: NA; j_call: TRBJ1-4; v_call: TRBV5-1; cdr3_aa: CASSLWQGAEKLFF; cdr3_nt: TGCGCCAGCAGCTTGTGGCAGGGGGCAGAAAAACTGTTTTTT
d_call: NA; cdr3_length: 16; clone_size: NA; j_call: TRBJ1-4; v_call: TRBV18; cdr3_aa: CASSPPTGTTNEKLFF; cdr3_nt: TGTGCCAGCTCACCACCGACGGGGACAACTAATGAAAAACTGTTTTTT
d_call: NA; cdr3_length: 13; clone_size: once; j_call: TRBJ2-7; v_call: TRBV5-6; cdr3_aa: CASSLAGTYEQYF; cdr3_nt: TGTGCCAGCAGCTTGGCGGGCACTTACGAGCAGTACTTC
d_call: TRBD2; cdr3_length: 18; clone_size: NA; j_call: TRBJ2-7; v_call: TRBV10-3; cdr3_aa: CAISSSGAGGQINYEQYF; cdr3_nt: TGTGCCATCTCATCGTCTGGGGCGGGAGGCCAAATAAACTACGAGCAGTACTTC
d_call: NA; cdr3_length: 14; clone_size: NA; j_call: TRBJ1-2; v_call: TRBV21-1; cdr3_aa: CASSERKPEEGYTF; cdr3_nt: TGTGCCAGCAGCGAAAGAAAGCCAGAGGAAGGCTACACCTTC
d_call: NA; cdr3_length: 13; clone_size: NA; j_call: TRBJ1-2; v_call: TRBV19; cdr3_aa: CASSIAGGGDYTF; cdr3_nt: TGTGCCAGTAGTATAGCGGGAGGAGGGGACTACACCTTC
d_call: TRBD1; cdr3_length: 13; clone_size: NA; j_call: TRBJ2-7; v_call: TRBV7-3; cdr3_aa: CASSSSDRGKQYF; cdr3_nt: TGTGCCAGCAGCTCCTCGGACAGGGGCAAGCAGTACTTC
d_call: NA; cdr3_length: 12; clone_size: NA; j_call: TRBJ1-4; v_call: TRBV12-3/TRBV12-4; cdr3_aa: CASSTGPIGLFF; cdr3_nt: TGTGCCAGCAGCACCGGGCCCATTGGGCTGTTTTTT
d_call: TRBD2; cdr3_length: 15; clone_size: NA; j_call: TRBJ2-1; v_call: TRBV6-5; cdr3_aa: CASTLLAGVSNEQFF; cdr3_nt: TGTGCCAGCACTCTGTTAGCGGGAGTTAGCAATGAGCAGTTCTTC
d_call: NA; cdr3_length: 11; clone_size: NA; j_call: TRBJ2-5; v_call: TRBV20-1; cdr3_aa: CSGLGKETQYF; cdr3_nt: TGCAGTGGTCTGGGGAAGGAGACCCAGTACTTC
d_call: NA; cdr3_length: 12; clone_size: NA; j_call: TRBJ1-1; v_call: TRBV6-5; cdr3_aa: CASSSPFSEAFF; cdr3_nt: TGTGCCAGCAGTTCCCCCTTCAGTGAAGCTTTCTTT
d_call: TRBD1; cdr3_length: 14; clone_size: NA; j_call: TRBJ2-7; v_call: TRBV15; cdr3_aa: CATEGGQGGYEQYF; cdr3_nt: TGTGCCACCGAAGGGGGACAGGGGGGCTACGAGCAGTACTTC
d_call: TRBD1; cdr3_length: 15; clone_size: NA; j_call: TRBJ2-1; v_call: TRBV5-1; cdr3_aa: CASSRGQGGYNEQFF; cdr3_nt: TGCGCCAGCAGCCGGGGACAGGGAGGATACAATGAGCAGTTCTTC
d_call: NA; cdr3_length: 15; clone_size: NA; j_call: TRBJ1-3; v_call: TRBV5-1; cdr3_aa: CASSLGAFSGNTIYF; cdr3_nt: TGCGCCAGCAGCTTGGGGGCCTTCTCTGGAAACACCATATATTTT
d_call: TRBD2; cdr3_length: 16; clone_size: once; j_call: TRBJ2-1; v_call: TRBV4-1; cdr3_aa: CASSRQGDGEGFEQFF; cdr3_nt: TGCGCCAGCAGCCGACAAGGCGATGGGGAGGGCTTTGAGCAGTTCTTC
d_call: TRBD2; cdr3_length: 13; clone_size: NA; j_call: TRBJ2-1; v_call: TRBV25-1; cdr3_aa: CASSEPGLPQQFF; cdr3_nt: TGTGCCAGCAGTGAACCGGGACTACCTCAGCAGTTCTTC
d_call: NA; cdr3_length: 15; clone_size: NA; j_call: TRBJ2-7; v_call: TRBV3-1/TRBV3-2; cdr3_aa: CASSQAGVRIHEQYF; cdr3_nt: TGTGCCAGCAGCCAAGCGGGAGTCAGGATTCACGAGCAGTACTTC
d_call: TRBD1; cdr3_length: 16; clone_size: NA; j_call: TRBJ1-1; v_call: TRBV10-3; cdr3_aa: CAISESRRTGVTEAFF; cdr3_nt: TGTGCCATCAGTGAGTCCAGACGGACAGGAGTCACTGAAGCTTTCTTT
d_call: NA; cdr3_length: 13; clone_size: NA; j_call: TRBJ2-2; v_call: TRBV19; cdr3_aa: CASSMLPPGELFF; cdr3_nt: TGTGCCAGTAGTATGTTGCCTCCCGGGGAGCTGTTTTTT
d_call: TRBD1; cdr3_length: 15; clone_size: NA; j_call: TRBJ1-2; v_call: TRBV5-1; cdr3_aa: CASSREPGTGYGYTF; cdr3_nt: TGCGCCAGCAGCCGAGAACCTGGGACAGGTTATGGCTACACCTTC
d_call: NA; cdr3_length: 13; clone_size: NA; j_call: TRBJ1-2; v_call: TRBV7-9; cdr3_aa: CASSLGVSGGYTF; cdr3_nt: TGTGCCAGCAGCCTCGGGGTTAGCGGTGGCTACACCTTC
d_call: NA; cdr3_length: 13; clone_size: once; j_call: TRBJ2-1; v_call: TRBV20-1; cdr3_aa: CSASLDREDEQFF; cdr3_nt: TGCAGTGCTAGTCTGGATCGTGAGGATGAGCAGTTCTTC
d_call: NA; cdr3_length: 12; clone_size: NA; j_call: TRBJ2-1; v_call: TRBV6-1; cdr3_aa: CASSFVSDEQFF; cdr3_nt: TGTGCCAGCAGTTTTGTCTCCGATGAGCAGTTCTTC
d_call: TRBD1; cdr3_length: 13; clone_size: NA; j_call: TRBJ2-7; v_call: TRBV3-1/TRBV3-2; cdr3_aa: CASSQDWDREPYF; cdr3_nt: TGTGCCAGCAGCCAAGATTGGGACAGGGAGCCGTACTTC
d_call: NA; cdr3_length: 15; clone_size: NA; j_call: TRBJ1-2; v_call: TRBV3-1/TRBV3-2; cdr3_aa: CASSQGPAINYGYTF; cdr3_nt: TGTGCCAGCAGCCAAGGACCAGCAATTAACTATGGCTACACCTTC
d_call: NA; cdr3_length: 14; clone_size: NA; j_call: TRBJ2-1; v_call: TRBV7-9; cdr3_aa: CASSSSRGYNEQFF; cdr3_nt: TGTGCCAGCAGCTCTAGTCGGGGCTACAATGAGCAGTTCTTC
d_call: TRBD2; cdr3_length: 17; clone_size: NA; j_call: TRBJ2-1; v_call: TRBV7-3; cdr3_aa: CASSLLGASGRLHEQFF; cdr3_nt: TGTGCCAGCAGCTTACTCGGGGCTAGCGGGAGGTTGCATGAGCAGTTCTTC
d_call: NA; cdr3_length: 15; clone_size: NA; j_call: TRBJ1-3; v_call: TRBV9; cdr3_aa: CASSVEVGIGNTIYF; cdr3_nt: TGTGCCAGCAGCGTAGAAGTGGGAATTGGAAACACCATATATTTT
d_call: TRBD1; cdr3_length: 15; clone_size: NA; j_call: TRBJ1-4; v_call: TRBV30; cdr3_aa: CAWSEGARTNEKLFF; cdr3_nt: TGTGCCTGGAGTGAGGGGGCGCGGACTAATGAAAAACTGTTTTTT
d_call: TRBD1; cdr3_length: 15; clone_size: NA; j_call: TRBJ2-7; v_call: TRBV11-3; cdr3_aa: CASSPGTGDSYEQYF; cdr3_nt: TGTGCCAGCAGCCCCGGGACAGGGGACAGCTACGAGCAGTACTTC
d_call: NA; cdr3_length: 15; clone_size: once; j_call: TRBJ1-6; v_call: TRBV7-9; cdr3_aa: CASSPWDTADSPLHF; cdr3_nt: TGTGCCAGCAGCCCTTGGGACACAGCAGATTCACCCCTCCACTTT
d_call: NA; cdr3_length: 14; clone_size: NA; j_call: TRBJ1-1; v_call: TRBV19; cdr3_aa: CASSFLGGNAEAFF; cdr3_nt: TGTGCCAGTAGTTTTCTGGGGGGGAACGCTGAAGCTTTCTTT
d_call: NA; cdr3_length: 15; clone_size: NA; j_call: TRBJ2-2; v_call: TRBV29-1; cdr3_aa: CSVEANGANTGELFF; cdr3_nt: TGCAGCGTTGAAGCGAACGGAGCAAACACCGGGGAGCTGTTTTTT
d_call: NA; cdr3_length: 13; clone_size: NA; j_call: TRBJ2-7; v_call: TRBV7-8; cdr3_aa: CASSFESSYEQYF; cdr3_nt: TGTGCCAGCAGCTTTGAGAGCTCCTACGAGCAGTACTTC
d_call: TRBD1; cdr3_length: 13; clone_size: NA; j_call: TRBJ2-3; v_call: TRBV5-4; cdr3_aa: CASTYGQVDTQYF; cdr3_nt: TGTGCCAGCACCTACGGACAGGTAGATACGCAGTATTTT
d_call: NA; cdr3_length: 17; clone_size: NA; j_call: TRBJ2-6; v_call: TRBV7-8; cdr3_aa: CASSFGGASSGANVLTF; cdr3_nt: TGTGCCAGCAGCTTTGGGGGCGCTTCCTCTGGGGCCAACGTCCTGACTTTC
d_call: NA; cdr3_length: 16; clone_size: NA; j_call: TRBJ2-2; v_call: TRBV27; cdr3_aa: CASSLSPRWPGGELFF; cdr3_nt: TGTGCCAGCAGTTTATCGCCTAGGTGGCCAGGCGGGGAGCTGTTTTTT
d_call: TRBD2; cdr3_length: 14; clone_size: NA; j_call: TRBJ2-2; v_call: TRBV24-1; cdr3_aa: CATRTSFDTGELFF; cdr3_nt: TGTGCCACCAGGACTAGCTTTGACACCGGGGAGCTGTTTTTT
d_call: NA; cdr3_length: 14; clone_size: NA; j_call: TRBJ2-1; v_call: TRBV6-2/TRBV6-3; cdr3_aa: CASSPEGSYNEQFF; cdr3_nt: TGTGCCAGCAGCCCAGAAGGCTCCTACAATGAGCAGTTCTTC
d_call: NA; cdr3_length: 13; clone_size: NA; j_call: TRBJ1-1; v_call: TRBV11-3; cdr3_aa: CASSSDRNTEAFF; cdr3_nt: TGTGCCAGCAGCAGTGACAGGAACACTGAAGCTTTCTTT
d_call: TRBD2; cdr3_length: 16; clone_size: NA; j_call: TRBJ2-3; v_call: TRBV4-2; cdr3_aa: CASSLGLAGAQDTQYF; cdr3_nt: TGTGCCAGCAGCCTCGGACTAGCGGGAGCCCAAGATACGCAGTATTTT
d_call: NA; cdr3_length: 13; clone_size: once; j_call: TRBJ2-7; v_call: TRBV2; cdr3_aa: CASRTGPNYEQYF; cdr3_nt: TGTGCCAGCAGAACCGGGCCTAACTACGAGCAGTACTTC
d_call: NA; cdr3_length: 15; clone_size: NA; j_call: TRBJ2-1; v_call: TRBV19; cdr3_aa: CASSITAGRDGEQFF; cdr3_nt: TGTGCCAGTAGTATAACCGCGGGAAGGGACGGTGAGCAGTTCTTC
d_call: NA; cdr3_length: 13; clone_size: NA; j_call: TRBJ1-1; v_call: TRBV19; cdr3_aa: CASSIERGDRAFF; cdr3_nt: TGTGCCAGTAGTATAGAAAGGGGGGACCGCGCTTTCTTT